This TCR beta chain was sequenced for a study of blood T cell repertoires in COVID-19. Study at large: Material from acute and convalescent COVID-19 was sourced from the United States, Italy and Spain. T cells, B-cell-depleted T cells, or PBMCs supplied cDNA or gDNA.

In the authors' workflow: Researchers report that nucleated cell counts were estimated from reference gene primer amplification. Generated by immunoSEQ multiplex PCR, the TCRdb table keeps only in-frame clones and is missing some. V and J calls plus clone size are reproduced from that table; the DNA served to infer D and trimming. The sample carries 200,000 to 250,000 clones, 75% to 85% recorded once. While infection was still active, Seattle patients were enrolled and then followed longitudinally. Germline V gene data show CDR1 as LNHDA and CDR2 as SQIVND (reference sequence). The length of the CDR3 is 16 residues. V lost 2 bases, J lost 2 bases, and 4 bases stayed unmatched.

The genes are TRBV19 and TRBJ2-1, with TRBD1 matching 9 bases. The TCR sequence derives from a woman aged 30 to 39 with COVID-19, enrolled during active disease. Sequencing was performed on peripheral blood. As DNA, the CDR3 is TGTGCCAGTAGTATATACGGACAGGGGCCCTACAATGAGCAGTTCTTC. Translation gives CASSIYGQGPYNEQFF.